This is a list of T cell receptor beta chains from one sample in a study of T cell changes during pregnancy in multiple sclerosis. Sequenced by immunoSEQ multiplex PCR; TCRdb stores in-frame clones only, minus some. Seen here are around 36,000 clones, approximately 90% observed once, and the top ten hold less than 1.5%. The specimen comprised peripheral blood, sampled before pregnancy. These receptor sequences come from a female donor with multiple sclerosis, enrolled in a pregnancy study. CDR3s include the opening cysteine and the closing phenylalanine or tryptophan. Each record gives: V gene, clone size, D gene, J gene, CDR3 length, CDR3 DNA, CDR3 protein. D genes are given only for firm matches. Size values are once, few and many counts, or a class for expanded clones, and some rows have none.

V gene: TRBV6-5; clone size: NA; D gene: TRBD1; J gene: TRBJ2-2; CDR3 length: 15; CDR3 DNA: TGTGCCAGCAACGACCAGGGACAGGGGGCCGGGGAGCTGTTTTTT; CDR3 protein: CASNDQGQGAGELFF
V gene: TRBV7-2; clone size: few; D gene: TRBD2; J gene: TRBJ2-7; CDR3 length: 13; CDR3 DNA: TGTGCCAGCAGCTTAGTGGCGGGAGCGGAGCAGTACTTC; CDR3 protein: CASSLVAGAEQYF
V gene: TRBV29-1; clone size: NA; D gene: TRBD2; J gene: TRBJ2-1; CDR3 length: 14; CDR3 DNA: TGCAGCGCGGATACTAGCGGGAGTGGGGGTGAGCAGTTCTTC; CDR3 protein: CSADTSGSGGEQFF
V gene: TRBV6-5; clone size: NA; D gene: NA; J gene: TRBJ1-1; CDR3 length: 16; CDR3 DNA: TGTGCCAGCAGTTTCCTCCCCCCAGGGGAGAACACTGAAGCTTTCTTT; CDR3 protein: CASSFLPPGENTEAFF
V gene: TRBV28; clone size: once; D gene: NA; J gene: TRBJ1-2; CDR3 length: 14; CDR3 DNA: TGTGCCAGCTCACTACAGGGTCTTTCGAATGGCTACACCTTC; CDR3 protein: CASSLQGLSNGYTF
V gene: TRBV5-1; clone size: NA; D gene: NA; J gene: TRBJ1-1; CDR3 length: 13; CDR3 DNA: TGCGCCAGCAGCTTGAGGGGGAACACTGAAGCTTTCTTT; CDR3 protein: CASSLRGNTEAFF
V gene: TRBV18; clone size: NA; D gene: TRBD2; J gene: TRBJ2-7; CDR3 length: 11; CDR3 DNA: TGTGCCAGCTCACAAGCGGGGGCCCAGTACTTC; CDR3 protein: CASSQAGAQYF
V gene: TRBV11-2; clone size: NA; D gene: NA; J gene: TRBJ1-5; CDR3 length: 16; CDR3 DNA: TGTGCCAGCAGCTTAGATTCCAGGGGCAACAATCAGCCCCAGCATTTT; CDR3 protein: CASSLDSRGNNQPQHF
V gene: TRBV28; clone size: NA; D gene: TRBD2; J gene: TRBJ2-7; CDR3 length: 17; CDR3 DNA: TGTGCCAGCAGTTTATTCCCCTCTCTAGCGGGAGTGTACGAGCAGTACTTC; CDR3 protein: CASSLFPSLAGVYEQYF
V gene: TRBV5-4; clone size: NA; D gene: TRBD1; J gene: TRBJ2-2; CDR3 length: 16; CDR3 DNA: TGTGCCAGCAGCTTGGGTAGGGGGCGCGACACCGGGGAGCTGTTTTTT; CDR3 protein: CASSLGRGRDTGELFF
V gene: TRBV30; clone size: NA; D gene: TRBD1; J gene: TRBJ1-2; CDR3 length: 14; CDR3 DNA: TGTGCCTGGAGTTCCCGGGACAGGGTCTATGGCTACACCTTC; CDR3 protein: CAWSSRDRVYGYTF
V gene: TRBV27; clone size: NA; D gene: NA; J gene: TRBJ1-4; CDR3 length: 15; CDR3 DNA: TGTGCCAGCAGTTTTAGGTCAGGGGAAAATGAAAAACTGTTTTTT; CDR3 protein: CASSFRSGENEKLFF
V gene: TRBV10-3; clone size: NA; D gene: NA; J gene: TRBJ1-5; CDR3 length: 12; CDR3 DNA: TGTGCCGCCCAGGATCTCGATCAGCCCCAGCATTTT; CDR3 protein: CAAQDLDQPQHF
V gene: TRBV5-4; clone size: NA; D gene: NA; J gene: TRBJ2-3; CDR3 length: 14; CDR3 DNA: TGTGCCAGCAGCTTGCAGGGGAGCACAGATACGCAGTATTTT; CDR3 protein: CASSLQGSTDTQYF
V gene: TRBV5-1; clone size: NA; D gene: TRBD1; J gene: TRBJ2-1; CDR3 length: 13; CDR3 DNA: TGCGCCAGCAGCTTCGGACAGGGGAATGAGCAGTTCTTC; CDR3 protein: CASSFGQGNEQFF
V gene: TRBV30; clone size: NA; D gene: NA; J gene: TRBJ2-2; CDR3 length: 13; CDR3 DNA: TGTGCCTGGGGTGTAGGGGGTACCGGGGAGCTGTTTTTT; CDR3 protein: CAWGVGGTGELFF
V gene: TRBV4-1; clone size: NA; D gene: TRBD1; J gene: TRBJ1-2; CDR3 length: 15; CDR3 DNA: TGCGCCAGCAGCCAAGCAGGGGGGAGGAACTATGGCTACACCTTC; CDR3 protein: CASSQAGGRNYGYTF
V gene: TRBV4-1; clone size: once; D gene: TRBD2; J gene: TRBJ2-1; CDR3 length: 14; CDR3 DNA: TGCGCCAGTACGACTAGCGGGGCCTACAATGAGCAGTTCTTC; CDR3 protein: CASTTSGAYNEQFF
V gene: TRBV27; clone size: NA; D gene: NA; J gene: TRBJ2-1; CDR3 length: 15; CDR3 DNA: TGTGCCAGCAGTTCCCGTTCGGTCGGGTACAATGAGCAGTTCTTC; CDR3 protein: CASSSRSVGYNEQFF
V gene: TRBV6-4; clone size: NA; D gene: TRBD1; J gene: TRBJ2-1; CDR3 length: 16; CDR3 DNA: TGTGCCAGCAGTGCCGACAGGGGGCGATCCTACAATGAGCAGTTCTTC; CDR3 protein: CASSADRGRSYNEQFF
V gene: TRBV6-1; clone size: NA; D gene: NA; J gene: TRBJ1-2; CDR3 length: 12; CDR3 DNA: TGTGCCAGCAGTCAGGGACTCTATGGCTACACCTTC; CDR3 protein: CASSQGLYGYTF
V gene: TRBV29-1; clone size: NA; D gene: NA; J gene: TRBJ1-4; CDR3 length: 15; CDR3 DNA: TGCAGCGTGGTTGAAGGTCCTCCTCGGGATGAAAAACTGTTTTTT; CDR3 protein: CSVVEGPPRDEKLFF
V gene: TRBV5-1; clone size: NA; D gene: NA; J gene: TRBJ2-3; CDR3 length: 13; CDR3 DNA: TGCGCCAGCAGCTCGCCGGGGGCAGATACGCAGTATTTT; CDR3 protein: CASSSPGADTQYF
V gene: TRBV7-9; clone size: NA; D gene: NA; J gene: TRBJ1-2; CDR3 length: 11; CDR3 DNA: TGTGCCAGCAGCATGGGGAGCGGCTACACCTTC; CDR3 protein: CASSMGSGYTF
V gene: TRBV6-5; clone size: NA; D gene: TRBD1; J gene: TRBJ2-7; CDR3 length: 12; CDR3 DNA: TGTGCCAGCCGGGACAGGGGCCACGAGCAGTACTTC; CDR3 protein: CASRDRGHEQYF
V gene: TRBV7-3; clone size: NA; D gene: NA; J gene: TRBJ1-2; CDR3 length: 14; CDR3 DNA: TGTGCCAGCAGCTTAGACTGGACAGATTCCGGCTACACCTTC; CDR3 protein: CASSLDWTDSGYTF
V gene: TRBV11-2; clone size: NA; D gene: NA; J gene: TRBJ1-2; CDR3 length: 14; CDR3 DNA: TGTGCCAGCAGCTTAGATGAGGGAGACTATGGCTACACCTTC; CDR3 protein: CASSLDEGDYGYTF
V gene: TRBV28; clone size: NA; D gene: NA; J gene: TRBJ2-7; CDR3 length: 12; CDR3 DNA: TGTGCCAGCAACCAGGGGAGTTACGAGCAGTACTTC; CDR3 protein: CASNQGSYEQYF
V gene: TRBV2; clone size: NA; D gene: NA; J gene: TRBJ2-7; CDR3 length: 14; CDR3 DNA: TGTGCCAGCAGTGAACAGGGAAGCTCCTACGAGCAGTACTTC; CDR3 protein: CASSEQGSSYEQYF
V gene: TRBV7-2; clone size: NA; D gene: NA; J gene: TRBJ2-3; CDR3 length: 15; CDR3 DNA: TGTGCCAGCAGCTCCATCCCGAGATACACAGATACGCAGTATTTT; CDR3 protein: CASSSIPRYTDTQYF
V gene: TRBV6-6; clone size: NA; D gene: NA; J gene: TRBJ2-3; CDR3 length: 12; CDR3 DNA: TGTGCCAGCAGACAGGGTTCAGATACGCAGTATTTT; CDR3 protein: CASRQGSDTQYF
V gene: TRBV5-6; clone size: NA; D gene: TRBD1; J gene: TRBJ2-3; CDR3 length: 15; CDR3 DNA: TGTGCCAGCAGAAGAATTGGGACAGATTCAGATACGCAGTATTTT; CDR3 protein: CASRRIGTDSDTQYF
V gene: TRBV27; clone size: NA; D gene: TRBD2; J gene: TRBJ2-3; CDR3 length: 17; CDR3 DNA: TGTGCCAGCAGTACCGGACTAGCGGAGCCTAGCACAGATACGCAGTATTTT; CDR3 protein: CASSTGLAEPSTDTQYF
V gene: TRBV10-2; clone size: NA; D gene: TRBD2; J gene: TRBJ2-5; CDR3 length: 14; CDR3 DNA: TGCGCCAGCCGTTCTGGGAGGGCCTTGGAGACCCAGTACTTC; CDR3 protein: CASRSGRALETQYF
V gene: TRBV5-5; clone size: NA; D gene: TRBD1; J gene: TRBJ2-7; CDR3 length: 14; CDR3 DNA: TGTGCCAGCAGACCGGGACAGGGGGCTTACGAGCAGTACTTC; CDR3 protein: CASRPGQGAYEQYF
V gene: TRBV6-1; clone size: NA; D gene: TRBD2; J gene: TRBJ2-1; CDR3 length: 16; CDR3 DNA: TGTGCCAGCAGTGAAGAAGGACTAGCGGGAGGGGGTGAGCAGTTCTTC; CDR3 protein: CASSEEGLAGGGEQFF
V gene: TRBV29-1; clone size: NA; D gene: TRBD1; J gene: TRBJ2-3; CDR3 length: 14; CDR3 DNA: TGCAGCGTAAGGGACAGGGGGCCTACAGATACGCAGTATTTT; CDR3 protein: CSVRDRGPTDTQYF
V gene: TRBV4-1; clone size: NA; D gene: NA; J gene: TRBJ2-1; CDR3 length: 19; CDR3 DNA: TGCGCCAGCAGCTCCCGGGAGGGGGCTTCGGGCGGGTTATACAATGAGCAGTTCTTC; CDR3 protein: CASSSREGASGGLYNEQFF
V gene: TRBV28; clone size: NA; D gene: TRBD2; J gene: TRBJ2-1; CDR3 length: 13; CDR3 DNA: TGTGCCAGCAGTCTGGGGACTAGCGGGAGGCTGTTCTTC; CDR3 protein: CASSLGTSGRLFF
V gene: TRBV7-7; clone size: once; D gene: NA; J gene: TRBJ2-3; CDR3 length: 11; CDR3 DNA: TGTGCCAGCAGCCCAGGCTCCCTCCTGTATTTT; CDR3 protein: CASSPGSLLYF
V gene: TRBV4-2; clone size: NA; D gene: NA; J gene: TRBJ2-5; CDR3 length: 12; CDR3 DNA: TGTGCCAGCAGCCAAGATAGTGAGACCCAGTACTTC; CDR3 protein: CASSQDSETQYF
V gene: TRBV7-9; clone size: NA; D gene: NA; J gene: TRBJ2-7; CDR3 length: 12; CDR3 DNA: TGTGCGGCAATCGGGGGTGGAGGAGAGCAGTACTTC; CDR3 protein: CAAIGGGGEQYF
V gene: TRBV18; clone size: NA; D gene: TRBD2; J gene: TRBJ2-1; CDR3 length: 15; CDR3 DNA: TGTGCCAGCTCACCCGGACTAGTAGTTCCCAATGAGCAGTTCTTC; CDR3 protein: CASSPGLVVPNEQFF
V gene: TRBV18; clone size: NA; D gene: TRBD1; J gene: TRBJ1-5; CDR3 length: 13; CDR3 DNA: TGTGCCAGCTCACAGGACAGGGATCAGCCCCAGCATTTT; CDR3 protein: CASSQDRDQPQHF
V gene: TRBV10-3; clone size: NA; D gene: NA; J gene: TRBJ2-5; CDR3 length: 13; CDR3 DNA: TGTGCCATCAGAGGTGGGCCACAAGAGACCCAGTACTTC; CDR3 protein: CAIRGGPQETQYF
V gene: TRBV4-1; clone size: NA; D gene: TRBD2; J gene: TRBJ2-3; CDR3 length: 16; CDR3 DNA: TGCGCCAGCAGCCAAGATGGACTAGCGGGCACAGATACGCAGTATTTT; CDR3 protein: CASSQDGLAGTDTQYF
V gene: TRBV7-2; clone size: NA; D gene: TRBD2; J gene: TRBJ2-5; CDR3 length: 16; CDR3 DNA: TGTGCCAGCAGCTTAGTTGGGACTAGCGGGACCGAGACCCAGTACTTC; CDR3 protein: CASSLVGTSGTETQYF
V gene: TRBV28; clone size: NA; D gene: NA; J gene: TRBJ2-1; CDR3 length: 11; CDR3 DNA: TGTGCCAGCAGTCTTTCGGTGACAATGTTCTTC; CDR3 protein: CASSLSVTMFF
V gene: TRBV7-2; clone size: once; D gene: NA; J gene: TRBJ2-7; CDR3 length: 13; CDR3 DNA: TGTGCCAGCAGCCCCATGAGACTGTACGAGCAGTACTTC; CDR3 protein: CASSPMRLYEQYF
V gene: TRBV11-2; clone size: NA; D gene: NA; J gene: TRBJ2-1; CDR3 length: 14; CDR3 DNA: TGTGCCAGCAGCTTAGGAAACAGCAACAATGAGCAGTTCTTC; CDR3 protein: CASSLGNSNNEQFF
V gene: TRBV5-5; clone size: NA; D gene: NA; J gene: TRBJ1-1; CDR3 length: 16; CDR3 DNA: TGTGCCAGCAGCCCGTGGGGGGGTGGGGAAGGAACTGAAGCTTTCTTT; CDR3 protein: CASSPWGGGEGTEAFF
V gene: TRBV9; clone size: NA; D gene: TRBD1; J gene: TRBJ1-2; CDR3 length: 16; CDR3 DNA: TGTGCCAGCAGCCCCGGAGGGGCCGGGACAGGGGGTGGCTACACCTTC; CDR3 protein: CASSPGGAGTGGGYTF
V gene: TRBV6-1; clone size: NA; D gene: NA; J gene: TRBJ2-2; CDR3 length: 13; CDR3 DNA: TGTGCCAGCAGTGAAAGGCGGGCCGGGGAGCTGTTTTTT; CDR3 protein: CASSERRAGELFF
V gene: TRBV2; clone size: NA; D gene: NA; J gene: TRBJ1-3; CDR3 length: 16; CDR3 DNA: TGTGCCAGCAGTGCTGTACCGCTATACTCTGGAAACACCATATATTTT; CDR3 protein: CASSAVPLYSGNTIYF
V gene: TRBV6-5; clone size: NA; D gene: NA; J gene: TRBJ1-2; CDR3 length: 14; CDR3 DNA: TGTGCCAGCAGTTACTCGACAGGCGTCGATGGCTACACCTTC; CDR3 protein: CASSYSTGVDGYTF
V gene: TRBV11-2; clone size: NA; D gene: NA; J gene: TRBJ2-1; CDR3 length: 17; CDR3 DNA: TGTGCCAGCAGCTTAGATCCGGGGGAACCCTCCCCCCATGAGCAGTTCTTC; CDR3 protein: CASSLDPGEPSPHEQFF
V gene: TRBV7-9; clone size: once; D gene: NA; J gene: TRBJ2-7; CDR3 length: 11; CDR3 DNA: TGTGCCAGCAGCTTAAGCGACGAGCAGTACTTC; CDR3 protein: CASSLSDEQYF
V gene: TRBV28; clone size: NA; D gene: TRBD1; J gene: TRBJ2-7; CDR3 length: 15; CDR3 DNA: TGTGCCAGCAGCCTATCCCAGACAGGGGGATACGAGCAGTACTTC; CDR3 protein: CASSLSQTGGYEQYF
V gene: TRBV27; clone size: NA; D gene: NA; J gene: TRBJ1-1; CDR3 length: 16; CDR3 DNA: TGTGCCAGCAGTCCCTGGGCAGGGGCTCTGAACACTGAAGCTTTCTTT; CDR3 protein: CASSPWAGALNTEAFF